This is a list of T cell receptor beta chains from one sample in a study of identical twins. TCRdb reprocessed the 5' RACE reads with MiXCR, giving one entry per CDR3 protein. This table has hundreds of thousands of distinct CDR3 sequences, approximately 8.3% appearing once. The data also belong to a second study, concerning yellow fever vaccine responses in identical twins.

Sample: memory (CD45RO+) T cells sorted from blood. These receptors came from a woman younger than 30 in good health. CDR3s include the opening cysteine and the closing phenylalanine or tryptophan. The D gene is left open where the match is weak.

V	J	D	CDR3
TRBV3-1	TRBJ2-7	TRBD1	CASSQDRTGDKYF
TRBV6-2/TRBV6-3	TRBJ2-1	.	CASRRSLYNEQFF
TRBV7-9	TRBJ1-2	.	CASSSSVGGGYTF
TRBV27	TRBJ2-7	.	CASSLWTPGSYEQYF
TRBV7-2	TRBJ2-2	.	CASSLLPSRRHTTAQYIGELFF
TRBV28	TRBJ2-1	TRBD2	CASSFSALRTSGGYEQFF
TRBV4-2	TRBJ2-5	.	CASSQEGQRTFGETQYF
TRBV5-1	TRBJ2-6	TRBD2	CASRPGGAPLSGANVLTF
TRBV5-5	TRBJ1-3	.	CASSTADTASGNTIYF
TRBV4-2	TRBJ2-7	TRBD2	CASSQELAGQYEQYF
TRBV7-2	TRBJ2-1	.	CATDLGLLGEQFF
TRBV7-9	TRBJ1-1	TRBD1	CASSLQGPNTEAFF
TRBV5-1	TRBJ2-6	TRBD2	CASSPGLAGGLSSGANVLTF
TRBV11-2	TRBJ2-5	.	CASSLGQQQETQYF
TRBV20-1	TRBJ2-7	.	CSAGVGGYEQYF
TRBV11-3	TRBJ2-1	.	CASSLQVYNEQFF
TRBV28	TRBJ2-1	TRBD2	CASSFMRGGSYNEQFF
TRBV29-1	TRBJ2-7	.	CSFYGAYEQYF
TRBV6-4	TRBJ2-1	.	CASRSAGNEQFF
TRBV7-2	TRBJ1-6	.	CASSLGVFNSPLHF
TRBV14	TRBJ1-1	TRBD1	CASSRRTGGEVDTEAFF
TRBV12-3/TRBV12-4	TRBJ1-5	.	CASSYRTENNQPQHF
TRBV20-1	TRBJ2-2	TRBD2	CSAIVSGGVTGELFF
TRBV5-1	TRBJ2-3	TRBD1	CASSFPGQHTDTQYF
TRBV6-1	TRBJ1-4	.	CASSVLGLVNEKLFF
TRBV3-1	TRBJ2-1	TRBD1	CASSPPRGSNNEQFF
TRBV4-2	TRBJ2-1	.	CASSQGRVSNEQFF
TRBV11-2	TRBJ2-3	.	CASSLKGASAGSTDTQYF
TRBV20-1	TRBJ2-5	TRBD2	CSARETSGRARETQYF
TRBV10-3	TRBJ2-1	TRBD2	CAISPSGGVNYNEQFF
TRBV4-1	TRBJ2-1	TRBD2	CASSRTSGIYNEQFF
TRBV6-2/TRBV6-3	TRBJ1-1	.	CASSYSTGQVRGTEAFF
TRBV5-1	TRBJ1-4	.	CASSLGLNEKLFF
TRBV5-1	TRBJ2-7	.	CASSISGTYEQYF
TRBV7-2	TRBJ2-7	TRBD2	CASSLGPSGGDVFPYEQYF
TRBV12-3/TRBV12-4	TRBJ2-4	.	CASSLSLAKNIQYF
TRBV5-6	TRBJ2-6	.	CASSPSPIPYSGANVLTF